The 3 T cell receptor beta chains listed next were all sequenced from one sample in a study of cytomegalovirus exposure and HLA in healthy donors. PCR amplification relied on 60 Vbeta primers (plus 13 Jbeta primers). Some clones are missing from TCRdb's copy, which holds only in-frame ones; the method was immunoSEQ multiplex PCR. The data show roughly 100,000 clones, 60% to 85% seen once. Specimen: PBMCs. The source of these receptors is a male donor in good health and CMV-seronegative.

V gene TRBV7-9 combines with J gene TRBJ2-5; D is undetermined. V lost 1 base and J lost 4, with 10 bases in between. Germline V gene data show CDR1 as SEHNR and CDR2 as FQNEAQ (reference sequence). This CDR3 has 14 amino acids. The CDR3 reads CASSLGTGLETQYF. The CDR3 bases are TGTGCCAGCAGCTTAGGAACCGGGTTAGAGACCCAGTACTTC.

This sequence joins TRBV29-1 and TRBJ2-3; perhaps TRBD1 as D (5 bases). The V gene lost 4 bases and the J gene lost 5 bases, with 10 bases spanning the gap. This CDR3 is 12 amino acids long. Looked up from germline, CDR1 is SQVTM and CDR2 is ANQGSEA. CDR3 nucleotides: TGCAGCGTTGCCCAGGGCCAAGATACGCAGTATTTT. Protein product: CSVAQGQDTQYF.

This clone has just one count. V is TRBV5-4 and J is TRBJ2-1; 9 bases line up with TRBD2. The junction had 15 bases not matched to a gene; V was cut back by 5 bases and J by 9 bases. Germline V lookup: CDR1 SGHNT, CDR2 YYREEE (reference sequence). The CDR3 is 16 residues long. CDR3 nucleotides: TGTGCCAGCAGAACCCAAGTAGCGGGAGTCGGGGTTGAGCAGTTCTTC. This codes for CASRTQVAGVGVEQFF.